The 14 T cell receptor beta chains in this list originate from one sample, sequenced in a study of response to subunit inactivated influenza vaccine. TCRdb processed the RT-PCR reads anew with MiXCR; each CDR3 protein has one entry. This sample has about 650,000 distinct CDR3 sequences; 15% to 19% occur once, and the top ten carry roughly 12%. Sequenced here: PBMCs from blood, sampled roughly 12 days after vaccination. These receptors were collected from a man in his fifties or sixties who received an inactivated influenza vaccine.

This clonotype was recorded many times. The chain joins TRBV29-1 to TRBJ2-5, with D unclear. Germline CDR1 and CDR2: SQVTM and ANQGSEA. The CDR3 loop spans 12 amino acids. The V end was cut by 3 bases, the J end by 6 bases, with 11 bases between. This CDR3 is CSVDGPLQTQYF. The CDR3 DNA sequence: TGCAGCGTTGATGGGCCTCTCCAGACCCAGTACTTC.

CDR3 nucleotide sequence: TGTGCCAGCAGCGTAGACGCCCATGAGCAGTTCTTC. It yields the protein CASSVDAHEQFF. The rearrangement uses TRBV9 and TRBJ2-1; no clear D gene. Germline loops: CDR1 SGDLS, CDR2 YYNGEE. Trimming shortened V by 0 bases and J by 8 bases, and 6 bases separated the two germline ends. CDR3 length: 12 amino acids.

Many counts were recorded for this clonotype. The rearrangement uses TRBV5-5 and TRBJ2-7; 7 bases are shared with TRBD1. CDR1 is SGHKS and CDR2 is YYEKEE in the germline V gene (reference sequence). The CDR3 loop spans 16 amino acids. The trim removed 4 bases at V and 2 bases at J, leaving 12 bases unmatched. The CDR3 DNA reads as TGTGCCAGCAGCGCCAGGACAGGTGGGGACCCCTACGAGCAGTACTTC. It specifies CASSARTGGDPYEQYF.

This clonotype was found many times. Sequence at one end of the junction differs from germline and may be a read error. The chain carries TRBV11-2 and TRBJ2-3; TRBD2 aligns across 9 bases. Germline lookup yields CDR1 SGHAT and CDR2 FQNNGV. This CDR3 contains 15 residues. The CDR3 sequence is CASSLRRGGTNTQYF. CDR3 bases: TGTGCCAGCAGCTTAAGGCGGGGGGGCACAAATACGCAGTATTTT.

This clonotype was observed a few times. The gene calls are TRBV20-1 and TRBJ2-5; D could derive from TRBD1 or TRBD2 (5 bases each). The CDR3 is 17 amino acids. From germline, CDR1 is DFQATT and CDR2 SNEGSKA (reference sequence). V lost 4 bases and J 2 bases, leaving 23 bases between the germline ends. The CDR3 sequence is CSATNPWGHRGQETQYF. The CDR3 DNA reads as TGCAGTGCTACTAACCCTTGGGGCCATCGGGGACAAGAGACCCAGTACTTC.

The V gene is TRBV27, the J gene TRBJ2-7; D is uncertain. The CDR3 is 13 amino acids. V was pared by 3 bases and J by 6 bases, with 12 bases between. Germline V gene sequence: CDR1 MNHEY, CDR2 SMNVEV (reference sequence). For the CDR3, the DNA is TGTGCCAGCAGTTTTGGCCCCAGCCCCGAGCAGTACTTC. Amino acid sequence: CASSFGPSPEQYF.

The chain carries TRBV28 and TRBJ2-6; tentatively, D is TRBD1 or TRBD2 (5 bases each). Trimming left V 5 bases short and J 0 bases short, with 14 bases between. The CDR3 loop spans 17 amino acids. Germline lookup yields CDR1 MDHEN and CDR2 SYDVKM. The CDR3, as DNA: TGTGCCAGCAGTGCCCCGGGACCGAACTCTGGGGCCAACGTCCTGACTTTC. It codes for CASSAPGPNSGANVLTF.

This clonotype occurred many times. The gene calls are TRBV10-3 and TRBJ2-5; D possibly corresponds to TRBD1 (5 bases). Per the germline V gene, CDR1 is ENHRY and CDR2 is SYGVKD. Trimming pared 11 bases from V and 2 bases from J, leaving 15 bases between. CDR3 length: 13 residues. CDR3 amino acids: CAVQRTPQETQYF. CDR3 nucleotides: TGTGCCGTCCAGAGGACACCTCAAGAGACCCAGTACTTC.

Only a few counts were recorded for this clonotype. This chain joins TRBV6-1 and TRBJ2-1; 7 bases match TRBD2. The junction had 14 bases not matched to a gene; V was cut back by 5 bases and J by 4 bases. The CDR3 extends over 17 amino acids. Germline values: CDR1 MNHNS, CDR2 SASEGT. The CDR3 DNA sequence: TGTGCCAGCAGTAAAACCTTATTGGGCGGGGGATACAATGAGCAGTTCTTC. The encoded protein is CASSKTLLGGGYNEQFF.

This clonotype was seen ten or more times. The chain's CDR3 is CSVGLAGGLETQYF. In nucleotides, the CDR3 is TGCAGCGTTGGACTAGCGGGGGGGTTAGAGACCCAGTACTTC. This chain links TRBV29-1 with TRBJ2-5; 14 bases align to TRBD2. CDR3 size: 14 residues. Per germline, CDR1 SQVTM and CDR2 ANQGSEA. Trimming removed 4 bases from V and 4 bases from J; junction bases left unmatched: 2.

This clonotype was picked up a small number of times. This sequence joins TRBV12-3 or TRBV12-4 and TRBJ2-5, with D unclear. Trimming shortened V by 2 bases and J by 1 base, and 14 bases separated the two germline ends. The CDR3 runs 16 residues. Here the CDR3 DNA reads TGTGCCAGCAGTTTATCGGGTGATAAGGTCCAAGAGACCCAGTACTTC. The encoded protein is CASSLSGDKVQETQYF.

The rearrangement uses TRBV25-1 and TRBJ2-6; TRBD1 agrees at 8 bases. The CDR3 sequence is 15 residues long. Germline assignment: CDR1 MGHDK and CDR2 SYGVNS. V was clipped by 7 bases and J by 4 bases; unmatched bases: 6. The DNA for the CDR3 is TGTGCCAGCACCACAGGGGGAGGAGGGGCCAACGTCCTGACTTTC. Residues: CASTTGGGGANVLTF. The whole variable domain, filled in from reference TRBV25-1 and TRBJ2-6, reads EADIYQTPRYLVIGTGKKITLECSQTMGHDKMYWYQQDPGMELHLIHYSYGVNSTEKGDLSSESTVSRIRTEHFPLTLESARPSHTSQYLCASTTGGGGANVLTFGAGSRLTVL.

The sample holds a few counts of this clonotype. This chain links TRBV20-1 with TRBJ2-2; D is uncertain. The CDR3 loop spans 12 amino acids. In germline, CDR1 is DFQATT, CDR2 SNEGSKA (reference sequence). V lost 2 bases and J 8 bases, leaving 9 bases between the germline ends. The CDR3 region has the DNA TGCAGTGCTAGAAAAACTCTTGGGGAGCTGTTTTTT. Protein product: CSARKTLGELFF.

The V and J genes are TRBV7-7 and TRBJ2-5; weak D call: TRBD1 (7 bases). The CDR3 has 18 residues. The germline gives CDR1 SSHAT, CDR2 FNYEAQ (reference sequence). The V and J ends lost 2 bases and 4 bases respectively, with 23 bases between them. As DNA, the CDR3 is TGTGCCAGCAGCTTAAGGCCCCCCAGGGGGGTAGTGGCAGAGACCCAGTACTTC. Residues: CASSLRPPRGVVAETQYF. Full variable domain (rest looked up from reference TRBV7-7 and TRBJ2-5): GAGVSQSPRYKVTKRGQDVTLRCDPISSHATLYWYQQALGQGPEFLTYFNYEAQPDKSGLPSDRFSAERPEGSISTLTIQRTEQRDSAMYRCASSLRPPRGVVAETQYFGPGTRLLVL.